This T cell receptor beta chain was documented in a study of T cell changes during pregnancy in multiple sclerosis. TCRdb's copy holds only in-frame clones and misses some; the assay was immunoSEQ multiplex PCR. There are over 50,000 clones in the sample; about nine tenths occur only once, and approximately 2.3% lies in the top ten. J was trimmed by 2 bases and V by 2 bases; bases with no gene match: 5. Germline CDR1 is SEHNR and CDR2 is FQNEAQ (reference sequence). This CDR3 has 16 amino acids. The source is a female donor with multiple sclerosis, enrolled in a pregnancy study. The sequencing used peripheral blood, collected in the first trimester of pregnancy. The rearrangement links TRBV7-9 to TRBJ2-1, with 8 bases identical to TRBD2. The CDR3: CASSLLREGPYNEQFF. In DNA, the CDR3 is TGTGCCAGCAGCTTATTACGGGAGGGCCCCTACAATGAGCAGTTCTTC.